The source of this TCR beta chain is a study of blood T cell repertoires in COVID-19. Study context: PBMCs, B-cell-depleted T cells, or T cells provided the cDNA or gDNA that made up the material.

The authors' processing: Estimation of nucleated cell counts was performed using reference gene primer amplification. Here immunoSEQ multiplex PCR was the method, and the copy in TCRdb shows in-frame clones only, minus some. V and J calls and clone size are those listed in that table; D and trimming were worked out from the DNA. Among tens of thousands of clones listed, 83% were seen once. Germline V gene data show CDR1 as SGHTA and CDR2 as FQGTGA. The CDR3 contains 16 residues. V was pared by 6 bases and J by 3 bases, with 10 bases of the junction left unmatched. This receptor was identified in a human donor in a cohort sampled during active COVID-19. The sample comprised peripheral blood. The chain joins TRBV7-3 to TRBJ1-5, with 8 bases identical to TRBD1. CDR3 DNA sequence: TGTGCCAGCAGAACTTCCGGGACAGGACACAATCAGCCCCAGCATTTT. As protein: CASRTSGTGHNQPQHF.